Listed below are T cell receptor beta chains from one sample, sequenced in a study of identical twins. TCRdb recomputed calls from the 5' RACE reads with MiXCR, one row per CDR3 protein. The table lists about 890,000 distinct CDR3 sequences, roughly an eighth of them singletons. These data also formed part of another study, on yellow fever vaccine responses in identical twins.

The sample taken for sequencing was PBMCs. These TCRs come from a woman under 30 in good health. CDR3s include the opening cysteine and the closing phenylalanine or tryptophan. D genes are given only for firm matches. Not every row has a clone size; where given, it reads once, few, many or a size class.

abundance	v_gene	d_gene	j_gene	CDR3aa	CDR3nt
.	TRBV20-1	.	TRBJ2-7	CSARGDGNYEQYF	TGCAGTGCTAGAGGCGACGGTAACTACGAGCAGTACTTC
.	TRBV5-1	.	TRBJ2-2	CVSSGTTNTGELFF	TGCGTCAGCAGCGGGACAACGAACACCGGGGAGCTGTTTTTT
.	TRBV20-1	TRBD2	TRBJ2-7	CSANRRGVAGGSYEQYF	TGCAGTGCAAATCGACGAGGCGTAGCGGGAGGTTCCTACGAGCAGTACTTC
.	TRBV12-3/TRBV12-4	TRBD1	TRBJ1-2	CASSLIGGQGIGYTF	TGTGCCAGCAGTTTGATAGGGGGACAGGGAATTGGCTACACCTTC
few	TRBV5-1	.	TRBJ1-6	CASSFSTQYNSPLHF	TGCGCCAGCAGCTTTTCTACACAATATAATTCACCCCTCCACTTT
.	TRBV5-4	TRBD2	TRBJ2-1	CASSLAGTSGSWISSYNEQFF	TGTGCCAGCAGCTTGGCGGGTACTAGCGGGAGTTGGATCAGCTCCTACAATGAGCAGTTCTTC
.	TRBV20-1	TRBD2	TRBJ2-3	CSAGLAGSTSSTDTQYF	TGCAGTGCGGGGCTAGCGGGGAGTACCTCTAGCACAGATACGCAGTATTTT
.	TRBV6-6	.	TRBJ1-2	CAHASSHFYGYTF	TGTGCCCACGCTTCTAGTCATTTCTATGGCTACACCTTC
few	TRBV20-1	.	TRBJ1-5	CSASGDYPNQPQHF	TGCAGTGCTAGCGGGGATTACCCAAATCAGCCCCAGCATTTT
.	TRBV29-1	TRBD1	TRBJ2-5	CSVDTGGAGETQYF	TGCAGCGTGGATACAGGGGGCGCCGGAGAGACCCAGTACTTC
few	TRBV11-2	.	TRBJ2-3	CASSPLLGVFTDTQYF	TGTGCCAGCAGCCCCCTCCTCGGGGTATTCACAGATACGCAGTATTTT
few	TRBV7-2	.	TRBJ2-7	CASSPGWGIYEQYF	TGTGCCAGCAGCCCCGGGTGGGGGATCTACGAGCAGTACTTC
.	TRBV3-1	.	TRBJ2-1	CASSPDSASSYNEQFF	TGTGCCAGCAGCCCGGATAGCGCCAGCTCCTACAATGAGCAGTTCTTC
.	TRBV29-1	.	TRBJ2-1	CSVEVGESYNEQFF	TGCAGCGTTGAGGTGGGGGAATCCTACAATGAGCAGTTCTTC
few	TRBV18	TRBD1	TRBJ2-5	CASSRQGAQETQYF	TGTGCCAGCTCACGACAGGGGGCCCAAGAGACCCAGTACTTC
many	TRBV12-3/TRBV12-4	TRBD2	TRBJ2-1	CASSVSGTRYEQFF	TGTGCCAGCAGTGTCTCCGGGACTAGGTATGAGCAGTTCTTC
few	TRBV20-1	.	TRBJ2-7	CSATTGTYEQYF	TGCAGTGCTACCACAGGGACCTACGAGCAGTACTTC
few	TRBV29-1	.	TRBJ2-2	CSVGGQGWTGELFFF	.
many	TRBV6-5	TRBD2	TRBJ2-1	CASSYEGLADNEQFF	TGTGCCAGCAGTTACGAGGGACTAGCGGACAATGAGCAGTTCTTC
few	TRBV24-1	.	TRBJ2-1	CATSQGGINEQFF	TGTGCCACCAGTCAAGGGGGGATCAATGAGCAGTTCTTC
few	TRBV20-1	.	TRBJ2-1	CSASSWGPGYNEQFF	TGCAGTGCTAGTTCTTGGGGGCCGGGCTACAATGAGCAGTTCTTC
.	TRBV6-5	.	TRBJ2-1	CASSYTPLLVDEQFF	TGTGCCAGCAGTTACACACCCCTACTAGTAGATGAGCAGTTCTTC
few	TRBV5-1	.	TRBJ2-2	CASRPRDTGELFF	TGCGCCAGCCGACCCAGAGACACCGGGGAGCTGTTTTTT
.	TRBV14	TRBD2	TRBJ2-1	CASSQERGAYNEQFF	TGTGCCAGCAGCCAAGAGCGGGGGGCCTACAATGAGCAGTTCTTC
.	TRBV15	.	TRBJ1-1	CATSRVRGTEAFF	TGTGCCACCAGCAGGGTCCGGGGGACTGAAGCTTTCTTT
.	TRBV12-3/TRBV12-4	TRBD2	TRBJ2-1	CACSLALKTSVWSYNEQFF	TGTGCCTGCAGTTTAGCGCTAAAGACTAGCGTATGGTCCTACAATGAGCAGTTCTTC
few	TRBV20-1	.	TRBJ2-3	CSARGWRKYTDTQYF	TGCAGTGCTAGGGGGTGGAGGAAGTATACAGATACGCAGTATTTT
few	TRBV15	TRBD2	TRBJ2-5	CATSSGRLAVAETQYF	TGTGCCACCAGCAGTGGTCGGCTAGCGGTAGCAGAGACCCAGTACTTC
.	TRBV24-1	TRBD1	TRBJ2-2	CATSDPSTGGDTGELFF	TGTGCCACCAGTGATCCGTCCACAGGGGGCGACACCGGGGAGCTGTTTTTT
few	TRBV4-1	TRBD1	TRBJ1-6	CASSQTTRDRGSPLHF	TGCGCCAGCAGCCAAACAACACGGGACAGGGGTTCACCCCTCCACTTT
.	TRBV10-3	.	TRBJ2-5	CAISERTLGSQETQYF	TGTGCCATCAGTGAAAGGACCCTAGGGTCCCAAGAGACCCAGTACTTC
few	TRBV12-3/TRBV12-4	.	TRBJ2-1	CASTITGMPSYNEQFF	TGTGCCAGCACCATAACAGGGATGCCCTCCTACAATGAGCAGTTCTTC
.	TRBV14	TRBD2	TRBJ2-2	CARGLAGGPDTGELFF	TGTGCCAGAGGACTAGCGGGAGGGCCGGACACCGGGGAGCTGTTTTTT
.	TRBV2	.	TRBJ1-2	CASTQGRTTEGYTF	TGTGCCAGCACTCAGGGGAGGACCACGGAAGGCTACACCTTC
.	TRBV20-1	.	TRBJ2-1	CSARVGEGSSYNEQFF	TGCAGTGCTAGAGTGGGAGAGGGGTCTTCCTACAATGAGCAGTTCTTC
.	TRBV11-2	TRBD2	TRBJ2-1	CASRKDGGSGSISYNEQFF	TGTGCCAGCAGGAAAGATGGGGGTAGCGGGAGTATCTCCTACAATGAGCAGTTCTTC
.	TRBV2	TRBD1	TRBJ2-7	CASSERTGPYEQYF	TGTGCCAGCAGTGAACGGACAGGACCCTACGAGCAGTACTTC
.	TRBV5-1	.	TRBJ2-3	CASSLGLVTDTQYF	TGCGCCAGCAGCTTGGGCCTAGTAACAGATACGCAGTATTTT
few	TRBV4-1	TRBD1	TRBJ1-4	CASSQGQGAAEKLFF	TGCGCCAGCAGCCAAGGTCAGGGGGCTGCTGAAAAACTGTTTTTT
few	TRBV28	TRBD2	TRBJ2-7	CASTPPGTRVTNEQYF	TGTGCCAGCACCCCCCCTGGGACTAGAGTGACGAACGAGCAGTACTTC
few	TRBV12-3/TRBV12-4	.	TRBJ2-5	CASSPGRLGQETQYF	TGTGCCAGCAGTCCGGGAAGATTAGGCCAAGAGACCCAGTACTTC
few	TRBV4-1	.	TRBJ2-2	CASSQESSARGPTGELFF	TGCGCCAGCAGCCAAGAAAGTTCGGCCAGGGGACCCACCGGGGAGCTGTTTTTT
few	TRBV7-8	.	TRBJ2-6	CASSSPLLGRSGANVLTF	TGTGCCAGCAGCTCTCCTCTTCTGGGGAGGTCTGGGGCCAACGTCCTGACTTTC
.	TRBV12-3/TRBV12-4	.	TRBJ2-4	CASSLAGAPNIQYF	TGTGCCAGCAGTTTAGCGGGAGCACCAAACATTCAGTACTTC
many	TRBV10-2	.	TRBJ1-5	CASSESFQGNQPQHF	TGCGCCAGCAGTGAGTCATTCCAGGGAAATCAGCCCCAGCATTTT
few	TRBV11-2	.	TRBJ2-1	CASSLVATEQFF	TGTGCCAGCAGCTTAGTTGCTACTGAGCAGTTCTTC
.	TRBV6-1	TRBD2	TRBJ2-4	CASGLAETTQYF	TGTGCCAGCGGACTAGCGGAGACGACTCAGTACTTC
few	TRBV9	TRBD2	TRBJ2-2	CASSGTSGGHTGELFF	TGTGCCAGCAGCGGGACTAGCGGGGGCCACACCGGGGAGCTGTTTTTT
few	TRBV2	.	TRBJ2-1	CASKRASGLYNEQFF	TGTGCCAGCAAGCGGGCCAGCGGGCTGTACAATGAGCAGTTCTTC